This T cell receptor beta chain was identified in a study of beta chain features in type 1 diabetes. Every isolated RNA sample was fully reverse transcribed, so sequencing captured expressed TCRB transcripts. Here immunoSEQ multiplex PCR was the method, and the copy in TCRdb shows in-frame clones only, minus some. The sample has roughly 240,000 clones; 13% to 15% are singletons. This clone was seen a handful of times. The CDR3 extends over 14 amino acids. Germline CDR1 reads SNHLY; CDR2 reads FYNNEI. The V end lost 3 bases, the J end lost 1 base, and 7 bases lay between the germline ends. The chain employs TRBV2 and TRBJ1-5; D remains unclear. This receptor was identified in a woman aged 40 to 55 in good health. Sequencing was carried out using naive CD4+ T cells from blood. The CDR3 reads CASSEGRSNQPQHF. The CDR3 nucleotides are TGTGCCAGCAGTGAGGGCAGAAGCAATCAGCCCCAGCATTTT.